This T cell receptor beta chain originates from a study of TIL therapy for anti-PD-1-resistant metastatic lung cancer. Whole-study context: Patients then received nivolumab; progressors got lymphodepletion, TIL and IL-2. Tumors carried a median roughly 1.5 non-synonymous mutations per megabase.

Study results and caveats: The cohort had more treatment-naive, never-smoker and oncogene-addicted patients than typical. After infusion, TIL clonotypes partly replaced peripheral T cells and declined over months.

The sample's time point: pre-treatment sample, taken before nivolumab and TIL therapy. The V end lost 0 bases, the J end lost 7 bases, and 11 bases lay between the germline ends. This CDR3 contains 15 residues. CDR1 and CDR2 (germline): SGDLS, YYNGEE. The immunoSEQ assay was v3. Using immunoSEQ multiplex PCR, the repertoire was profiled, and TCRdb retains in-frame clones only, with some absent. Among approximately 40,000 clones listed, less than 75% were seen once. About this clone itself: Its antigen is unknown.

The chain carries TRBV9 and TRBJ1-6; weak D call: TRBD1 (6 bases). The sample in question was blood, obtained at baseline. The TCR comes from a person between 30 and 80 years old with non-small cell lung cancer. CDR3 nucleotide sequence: TGTGCCAGCAGCGTAGAGCAGGGGAACAATTCACCCCTCCACTTT. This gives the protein CASSVEQGNNSPLHF.